This entry lists 23 T cell receptor beta chains sequenced from one sample in a study of blood T cells in healthy people across ages. The second PCR ran about 7 to 12 cycles with a sample-barcoded 5' primer and J-beta primers. One entry per CDR3 protein, called by TCRdb with MiXCR from the 5' RACE reads. The repertoire holds roughly 500,000 distinct CDR3 sequences, 27% seen once, with roughly 18% in the top ten. Sequencing input: blood. The receptors stem from a woman aged 70-85 years in good health.

The chain carries TRBV7-2 and TRBJ2-7; TRBD2 is a possible D gene (7 bases). CDR1 and CDR2 (germline): SGHTA, FQGNSA. V was cut by 0 bases and J by 1 base, with 13 bases left in between. This CDR3 has 16 residues. The DNA of the CDR3 is TGTGCCAGCAGCTTAGCATGGGGGGGCCGTTCCTACGAGCAGTACTTC. Protein product: CASSLAWGGRSYEQYF. Variable domain in full (rest from reference TRBV7-2 and TRBJ2-7): GAGVSQSPSNKVTEKGKDVELRCDPISGHTALYWYRQSLGQGLEFLIYFQGNSAPDKSGLPSDRFSAERTGGSVSTLTIQRTQQEDSAVYLCASSLAWGGRSYEQYFGPGTRLTVT.

The rearrangement uses TRBV27 and TRBJ2-6, with 7 bases fitting TRBD2. The CDR3 extends over 15 amino acids. The germline gives CDR1 MNHEY, CDR2 SMNVEV (reference sequence). J lost 2 bases, V lost 6 bases, and 4 bases had no gene match. CDR3 sequence: CASSQTSAGANVLTF. As DNA, the CDR3 is TGTGCCAGCAGCCAAACTAGCGCTGGGGCCAACGTCCTGACTTTC. Full variable domain (outside the CDR3, taken from reference TRBV27 and TRBJ2-6): EAQVTQNPRYLITVTGKKLTVTCSQNMNHEYMSWYRQDPGLGLRQIYYSMNVEVTDKGDVPEGYKVSRKEKRNFPLILESPSPNQTSLYFCASSQTSAGANVLTFGAGSRLTVL.

With regard to this clonotype: An end of the junction does not agree with germline; a read error may underlie this. V is TRBV6-2 or TRBV6-3 and J is TRBJ2-5; TRBD2 agrees at 7 bases. The CDR3 spans 16 residues. Germline V lookup: CDR1 MNHEY, CDR2 SVGEGT. The CDR3 spells CASNQRRGSYQETQYF. The CDR3, as DNA: TGTGCCAGCAACCAAAGGCGGGGGAGCTACCAGGAGACCCAGTACTTC.

The chain has TRBV2 and TRBJ1-2; a weak D match, TRBD1 (5 bases). CDR3 length: 14 amino acids. Trimming cost V 1 base and J 10 bases, with 16 bases left between them. CDR1 and CDR2 from the germline V gene are SNHLY and FYNNEI. CDR3: CASSEDEGISSYTF. The CDR3 DNA reads TGTGCCAGCAGTGAAGATGAGGGGATATCTTCCTACACCTTC.

This clonotype was observed a few times. The rearrangement uses TRBV4-3 and TRBJ2-5, with TRBD1 matching over 10 bases. Matching the DNA end better, TRBJ2-7 makes the J call doubtful. The CDR3 contains 16 residues. Germline CDR1 and CDR2: LGHNA and YSLEER. Here the CDR3 reads CASSYGGDRGSYEQYF. In nucleotides, the CDR3 is TGCGCCAGCAGCTACGGGGGGGACAGGGGATCCTACGAGCAGTACTTC.

This clonotype was counted only a few times. The V call is TRBV6-2 or TRBV6-3, the J call TRBJ2-5; TRBD2 aligns across 7 bases. V was clipped by 0 bases and J by 12 bases; unmatched bases: 4. This CDR3 region has 12 residues. Germline CDR1 MNHEY, CDR2 SVGEGT. CDR3 DNA sequence: TGTGCCAGCAGTTACTCCGAGAGCGGGGAGTACTTC. This encodes CASSYSESGEYF.

This clonotype appeared a few times. The CDR3 sequence is CASSEGGRAPTGELFF. The CDR3 DNA follows: TGTGCCAGCAGTGAGGGTGGCAGAGCCCCCACCGGGGAGCTGTTTTTT. The chain carries TRBV25-1 and TRBJ2-2; D is undetermined. The CDR3 is 16 amino acids. Germline assignment: CDR1 MGHDK and CDR2 SYGVNS. Trimming took 3 bases from V and 4 from J, leaving 15 bases between them.

A few counts support this clonotype. The gene calls are TRBV15 and TRBJ2-7; 8 bases fit TRBD1. V lost 8 bases to trimming and J lost 2 bases; unmatched junction nucleotides: 8. The CDR3 loop spans 14 amino acids. From germline, CDR1 is LNHNV and CDR2 YYDKDF (reference sequence). This CDR3 is CATAVGTGTYEQYF. The CDR3 coding sequence is TGTGCCACCGCGGTGGGGACAGGTACCTACGAGCAGTACTTC.

The rearrangement joins TRBV10-3 to TRBJ2-7; the D is unclear. The length of the CDR3 is 14 residues. V dropped 6 bases and J dropped 3 bases, with 15 bases sitting between them. Germline V gene data show CDR1 as ENHRY and CDR2 as SYGVKD. This CDR3 is CAISAGRQLYEQYF. CDR3 nucleotide sequence: TGTGCCATCAGCGCCGGTCGACAACTCTACGAGCAGTACTTC.

A word on this clonotype: No conserved phenylalanine or tryptophan is present at the end of the CDR3, so a read error is the likely explanation. The chain combines TRBV4-2 with TRBJ2-5; weak D call: TRBD2 (6 bases). The V gene's germline CDR1 is LGHNA and CDR2 YNFKEQ. The CDR3 is made up of 14 amino acids. V dropped 3 bases and J dropped 0 bases, with 8 bases sitting between them. CDR3 in amino acids: CASSQDYYQETQYL. CDR3 sequence (DNA): TGTGCCAGCAGCCAGGACTACTACCAAGAGACCCAGTACCTC.

The chain recombines TRBV7-2 with TRBJ2-5; the D gene is possibly TRBD1 (5 bases). V was shortened by 8 bases and J by 4 bases, with 17 bases between the two germline ends. Per germline, CDR1 SGHTA and CDR2 FQGNSA. The CDR3 spans 14 residues. The CDR3 coding sequence is TGTGCCAGCGGTCAAAGGATAGGGGCAGAGACCCAGTACTTC. As protein: CASGQRIGAETQYF.

The rearrangement uses TRBV18 and TRBJ2-3; 8 nucleotides align to TRBD1. The junction had 6 bases not matched to a gene; V was cut back by 9 bases and J by 4 bases. The CDR3 is 13 residues long. From germline, CDR1 is KGHSH and CDR2 LQKENI. CDR3 in amino acids: CASSTGVADTQYF. In DNA form, the CDR3 reads TGTGCCAGTTCGACAGGGGTGGCAGATACGCAGTATTTT.

A few counts support this clonotype. The CDR3 does not end in the conserved phenylalanine or tryptophan, so this is likely a read error. V is TRBV12-3 or TRBV12-4 and J is TRBJ1-2; D gene unclear. V was cut by 3 bases and J by 2 bases, with 13 bases left in between. The CDR3 has 15 amino acids. The CDR3 DNA sequence: TGTGCCAGCAGTTTCCCCGTCCCGGTAAACTATGGCTACACCCTC. Encoded protein: CASSFPVPVNYGYTL.

J is TRBJ2-1 and V is TRBV6-6; D is undetermined. Germline CDR1 is MNHNY and CDR2 is SVGAGI (reference sequence). Trimming pared 2 bases from V and 0 bases from J, leaving 5 bases between. The CDR3 loop spans 14 amino acids. The CDR3 nucleotides read TGTGCCAGCAGTTACGGGCGCTCCTACAATGAGCAGTTCTTC. Protein sequence: CASSYGRSYNEQFF.

The chain is built from TRBV7-9 and TRBJ1-4; D is unresolved. Per germline, CDR1 SEHNR and CDR2 FQNEAQ (reference sequence). V was trimmed by 5 bases and J by 5 bases, leaving 6 bases between them. The CDR3 runs 12 residues. CDR3 sequence reads: CASSPQNEKLFF. CDR3 bases: TGTGCCAGCAGCCCCCAGAATGAAAAACTGTTTTTT. Filled out from reference TRBV7-9 and TRBJ1-4, the complete variable domain reads DTGVSQNPRHKITKRGQNVTFRCDPISEHNRLYWYRQTLGQGPEFLTYFQNEAQLEKSRLLSDRFSAERPKGSFSTLEIQRTEQGDSAMYLCASSPQNEKLFFGSGTQLSVL.

The V and J genes are TRBV5-1 and TRBJ2-1; no reliable D call. The CDR3 spans 15 residues. V was trimmed by 4 bases and J by 2 bases, leaving 13 bases between them. CDR1 is SGHRS, CDR2 YFSETQ, per germline. The CDR3 nucleotides read TGCGCCAGCAGCCTGGACGGGCAAACCTACAATGAGCAGTTCTTC. Amino acid sequence: CASSLDGQTYNEQFF. Based on the CDR3 plus reference TRBV5-1 and TRBJ2-1, the full variable domain is KAGVTQTPRYLIKTRGQQVTLSCSPISGHRSVSWYQQTPGQGLQFLFEYFSETQRNKGNFPGRFSGRQFSNSRSEMNVSTLELGDSALYLCASSLDGQTYNEQFFGPGTRLTVL.

The chain employs TRBV27 and TRBJ2-7, with 12 bases that match TRBD2. V lost 11 bases to trimming and J lost 1 base; unmatched junction nucleotides: 12. Germline V gene data show CDR1 as MNHEY and CDR2 as SMNVEV (reference sequence). This CDR3 has 16 amino acids. CDR3 nucleotide sequence: TGTGCCTGCACCTCAACCGGACTAGCGGGGTCCTACGAGCAGTACTTC. This codes for CACTSTGLAGSYEQYF.

This clonotype has just a few counts. The junction shows a germline mismatch at one end, possibly a read error. CDR3 DNA sequence: TGCAGTGCTAGAGTCGGGCCCTCGGAACGCTTT. The encoded protein is CSARVGPSERF. The chain has TRBV20-1 and TRBJ1-6; D is uncertain. Germline CDR1 and CDR2: DFQATT and SNEGSKA (reference sequence). The CDR3 sequence is 11 residues long.

A remark on this clonotype: Germline and junction disagree at one end, which may indicate a read error. The genes are TRBV7-2 and TRBJ1-2; the D gene is possibly TRBD1 (5 bases). Germline V lookup: CDR1 SGHTA, CDR2 FQGNSA. CDR3 length: 15 amino acids. The CDR3 nucleotides read TGTGCCAGCAGCCCCCAGGCGGGGAGGGACTATGGCTGCACCTTC. Amino acids: CASSPQAGRDYGCTF.

This clonotype was detected only a few times. This chain uses TRBV7-8 with TRBJ1-2, with 7 bases fitting TRBD1. The CDR3 has 13 residues. Trimming removed 0 bases from V and 8 bases from J; junction bases left unmatched: 3. Germline V gene lookup returns CDR1 SGHVS and CDR2 FQNEAQ. CDR3 sequence (DNA): TGTGCCAGCAGCTTAGCCAGGGGGGGAGGCTACACCTTC. It encodes CASSLARGGGYTF.

This rearrangement joins TRBV6-5 to TRBJ2-7; the D gene is possibly TRBD1 (6 bases). Germline CDR1 MNHEY, CDR2 SVGAGI. This CDR3 region has 15 residues. V lost 5 bases, J lost 2 bases, and 16 bases lay in between. In nucleotides, the CDR3 is TGTGCCAGCAGTAGCCGGGACATCGGCGCCTACGAGCAGTACTTC. Amino acid sequence: CASSSRDIGAYEQYF.

This clonotype occurred a few times. This chain joins TRBV3-1 and TRBJ2-7; no clear D gene. V dropped 1 base and J dropped 2 bases, with 6 bases sitting between them. The length of the CDR3 is 13 residues. Germline CDR1 and CDR2: LGHDT and YNNKEL (reference sequence). The CDR3 sequence: CASSQVGTYEQYF. The CDR3 DNA reads as TGTGCCAGCAGCCAAGTAGGGACCTACGAGCAGTACTTC.

In its sample, this clonotype was seen a few times. This chain joins TRBV6-5 and TRBJ2-5; TRBD2 matches at 10 bases. Gene TRBJ2-1 matches the end of the DNA better, so the J call may be wrong. The germline gives CDR1 MNHEY, CDR2 SVGAGI. The CDR3 is 15 residues long. In DNA, the CDR3 is TGTGCCAGCAGACCGACTAGCGGGCGGGGAAATGAGCAGTTCTTC. Its translation is CASRPTSGRGNEQFF.